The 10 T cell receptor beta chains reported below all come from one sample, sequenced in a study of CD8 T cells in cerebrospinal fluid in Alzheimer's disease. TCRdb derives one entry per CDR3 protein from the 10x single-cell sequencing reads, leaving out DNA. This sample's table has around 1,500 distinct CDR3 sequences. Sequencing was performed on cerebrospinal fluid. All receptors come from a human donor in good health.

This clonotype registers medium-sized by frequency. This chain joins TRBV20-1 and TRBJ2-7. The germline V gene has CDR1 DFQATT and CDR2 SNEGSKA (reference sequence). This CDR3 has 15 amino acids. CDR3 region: CSARDRKVARYEQYF.

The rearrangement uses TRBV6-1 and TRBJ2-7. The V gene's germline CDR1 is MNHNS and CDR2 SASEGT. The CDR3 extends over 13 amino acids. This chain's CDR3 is CASSLASSYEQYF.

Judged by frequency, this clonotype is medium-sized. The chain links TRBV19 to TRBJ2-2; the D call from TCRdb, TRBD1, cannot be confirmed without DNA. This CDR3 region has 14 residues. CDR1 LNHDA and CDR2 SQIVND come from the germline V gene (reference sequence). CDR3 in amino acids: CASWDRGLTGELFF.

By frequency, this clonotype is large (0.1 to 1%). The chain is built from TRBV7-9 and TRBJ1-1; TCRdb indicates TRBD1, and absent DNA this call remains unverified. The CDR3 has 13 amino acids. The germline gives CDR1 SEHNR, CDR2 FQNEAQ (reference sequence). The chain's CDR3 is CASSSRGQTEAFF.

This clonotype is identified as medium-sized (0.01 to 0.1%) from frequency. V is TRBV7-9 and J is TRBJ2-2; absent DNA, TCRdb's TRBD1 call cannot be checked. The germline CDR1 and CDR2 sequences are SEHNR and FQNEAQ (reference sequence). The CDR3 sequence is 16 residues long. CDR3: CASSLAPGGGTGELFF.

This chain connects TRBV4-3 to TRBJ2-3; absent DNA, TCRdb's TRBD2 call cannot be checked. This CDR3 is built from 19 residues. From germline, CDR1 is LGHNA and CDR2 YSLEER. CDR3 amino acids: CASSQDWLAGGSSTDTQYF.

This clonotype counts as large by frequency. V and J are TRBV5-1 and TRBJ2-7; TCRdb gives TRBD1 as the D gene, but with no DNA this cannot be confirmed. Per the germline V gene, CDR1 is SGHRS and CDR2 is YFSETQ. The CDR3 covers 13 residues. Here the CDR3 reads CASSETGKHEQYF.

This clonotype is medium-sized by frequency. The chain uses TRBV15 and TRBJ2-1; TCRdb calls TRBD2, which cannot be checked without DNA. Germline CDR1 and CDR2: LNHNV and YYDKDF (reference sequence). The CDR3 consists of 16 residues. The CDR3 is CATSRDPSGSYNEQFF.

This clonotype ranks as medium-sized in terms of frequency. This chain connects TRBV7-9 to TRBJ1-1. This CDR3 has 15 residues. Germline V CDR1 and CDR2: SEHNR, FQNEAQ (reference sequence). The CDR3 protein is CASSLGGGRNTEAFF.

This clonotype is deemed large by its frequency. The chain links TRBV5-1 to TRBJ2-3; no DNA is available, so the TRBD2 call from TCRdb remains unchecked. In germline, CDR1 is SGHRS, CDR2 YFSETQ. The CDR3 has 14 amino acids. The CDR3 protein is CASSLGTPTDTQYF.